A selection of T cell receptor beta chains follows, all from one sample in a study of metastatic and nonmetastatic thyroid tumors. TCRdb re-called the PCR reads via MiXCR. Counted here are 20,000 to 25,000 clones, more than 14% occurring once; the ten biggest clones make up roughly 14%. The sequencing sample was made of tumor tissue. The receptors derive from a female donor with papillary thyroid cancer or a benign thyroid nodule (not recorded which). Some clones in this sample may be carry-over from other donors' samples. Each CDR3 is given with its conserved first and last residue. The D gene is left open where the match is weak. Clone size is given for some rows only: seen once, a few or many times, or a class if the clone is expanded.

>TRBD2|TRBJ2-3|TRBV20-1|-|14
CSRTGTSRTDTQYF
TGCAGTCGGACCGGGACTAGCAGGACAGATACGCAGTATTTT
>TRBD2|TRBJ2-2|TRBV7-3|-|15
CASSLLGGNTWQLFF
TGTGCCAGCAGCTTGCTGGGGGGGAACACCTGGCAGCTGTTTTTT
>-|TRBJ2-1|TRBV12-3/TRBV12-4|-|14
CASSQGPCGNEQFF
TGTGCCAGCAGTCAGGGACCCTGTGGCAATGAGCAGTTCTTC
>TRBD2|TRBJ2-1|TRBV11-3|many|16
CASSKQLAGGPYEQFF
TGTGCCAGCAGCAAACAACTAGCGGGGGGGCCCTATGAGCAGTTCTTC
>-|TRBJ2-1|TRBV4-1|-|13
CASSQGRWYEQFF
TGCGCCAGCAGCCAAGGGAGGTGGTATGAGCAGTTCTTC
>TRBD2|TRBJ2-5|TRBV2|many|13
CASNSREGETQYF
TGTGCCAGCAATTCCCGGGAGGGGGAGACCCAGTACTTC
>TRBD1|TRBJ1-2|TRBV20-1|-|14
CSARELQGIGGYTF
TGCAGTGCTAGAGAATTACAGGGGATTGGCGGCTACACCTTC
>TRBD1|TRBJ1-2|TRBV6-1|medium-sized|14
CASSRDRSGYGYTF
TGTGCCAGCAGCCGGGACAGGTCCGGCTATGGCTACACCTTC
>-|TRBJ1-4|TRBV6-1|-|14
CASSEWGANEKLFF
TGTGCCAGCAGTGAGTGGGGTGCGAATGAAAAACTGTTTTTT
>TRBD2|TRBJ2-1|TRBV20-1|-|15
CSASRAGVSYNEQFF
TGCAGTGCTTCCCGAGCGGGAGTCTCCTACAATGAGCAGTTCTTC
>-|TRBJ2-1|TRBV6-1|many|15
CASSEKPGLLQEQFF
TGTGCCAGCAGTGAAAAGCCGGGACTTCTTCAGGAGCAGTTCTTC
>-|TRBJ2-7|TRBV6-6|few|13
CASSYTLVGEQYF
TGTGCCAGCAGTTACACTCTTGTAGGCGAGCAGTACTTC
>-|TRBJ2-1|TRBV20-1|many|15
CSARDQIGIYNEQFF
TGCAGTGCTAGAGATCAGATAGGGATATACAATGAGCAGTTCTTC
>-|TRBJ1-1|TRBV20-1|-|12
CSATPSGTEAFF
TGCAGTGCCACCCCGAGTGGGACAGAAGCTTTCTTT
>-|TRBJ1-2|TRBV6-1|medium-sized|16
CASSDPGLSRIYGYTF
TGTGCCAGCAGTGACCCGGGACTCTCTAGGATCTATGGCTACACCTTC